In its sample, the clone carrying this T cell receptor beta chain was seen many times. Coverage ceases 3 residues before the CDR3 finishes, and the germline J gene fills in the end. Data came from immunoSEQ multiplex PCR; TCRdb stores just in-frame clones and leaves some out. The repertoire consists of 40,000 to 50,000 clones, none detected only once. The data were taken from a study of T cell clonality in common variable immunodeficiency. Per germline, CDR1 LNHDA and CDR2 SQIVND (reference sequence). This CDR3 has 13 amino acids. This clonotype was obtained from a person aged 18 to 75 in good health. The sequencing input was peripheral blood mononuclear cells. This rearrangement joins TRBV19 to TRBJ1-2; 9 bases agree with TRBD1. CDR3 DNA (partial): TGTGCCAGTAGTATCGACAGGGGGGTAGGC. The encoded protein is CASSIDRGVG. The whole CDR3 protein reads CASSIDRGVGYTF. Full variable domain (remainder filled in from reference TRBV19 and TRBJ1-2): DGGITQSPKYLFRKEGQNVTLSCEQNLNHDAMYWYRQDPGQGLRLIYYSQIVNDFQKGDIAEGYSVSREKKESFPLTVTSAQKNPTAFYLCASSIDRGVGYTFGSGTRLTVV.